What follows describes a single T cell receptor (beta chain). Data came from immunoSEQ multiplex PCR; TCRdb stores just in-frame clones and leaves some out. The sample includes approximately 78,000 clones, roughly 92% seen only once; the top ten take around 0.38%. In germline, CDR1 is SGDLS, CDR2 YYNGEE. This CDR3 comprises 14 residues. V dropped 4 bases and J dropped 1 base, with 11 bases sitting between them. These data belong to a study of technical replicates of blood from a handful of donors. The chain couples TRBV9 to TRBJ2-5; tentative D call: TRBD2 (5 bases). This TCR was recovered from a human donor in good health. Sequencing was done on a sample of T cells isolated from PBMCs. This CDR3 is CASSRGGLQETQYF. The CDR3 DNA reads TGTGCCAGCAGCCGGGGTGGACTCCAAGAGACCCAGTACTTC.